Listed below are T cell receptor beta chains from one sample, sequenced in a study of blood T cell repertoires in COVID-19. Assay used: immunoSEQ multiplex PCR; TCRdb lists only in-frame clones, some missing. The table lists about 130,000 clones, about 84% of them singletons. Input material: peripheral blood. The receptors were gathered from a woman aged 60-75 years with acute or convalescent COVID-19. CDR3s include the opening cysteine and the closing phenylalanine or tryptophan. Fields, in order: CDR3 protein, CDR3 DNA, D gene, J gene, V gene, clone size. The D gene is left open where the match is weak. Clone size is given for some rows only: seen once, a few or many times, or a class if the clone is expanded.

CASSFDRGANEKLFF | TGCGCCAGCAGCTTCGACAGGGGGGCTAATGAAAAACTGTTTTTT | TRBD1 | TRBJ1-4 | TRBV5-1 | .
CASSADRAKGEKLFF | TGTGCCAGCTCAGCAGACAGGGCGAAAGGAGAAAAACTGTTTTTT | TRBD1 | TRBJ1-4 | TRBV18 | .
CASSAGTSGEETQYF | TGTGCCAGCAGCGCCGGGACTAGCGGGGAGGAGACCCAGTACTTC | TRBD2 | TRBJ2-5 | TRBV3-1/TRBV3-2 | .
CASSLRTGGSPLHF | TGTGCCAGCAGCCTAAGGACAGGGGGTTCACCCCTCCACTTT | TRBD1 | TRBJ1-6 | TRBV3-1/TRBV3-2 | .
CASSRQGVSYGYTF | TGTGCCAGCAGTCGCCAGGGGGTATCCTATGGCTACACCTTC | TRBD1 | TRBJ1-2 | TRBV28 | .
CASSEGPNTEAFF | TGTGCCAGCAGTGAGGGGCCGAACACTGAAGCTTTCTTT | . | TRBJ1-1 | TRBV2 | .
CASSVNLAERVETQYF | TGTGCCAGCAGCGTGAACCTAGCGGAACGAGTCGAGACCCAGTACTTC | TRBD2 | TRBJ2-5 | TRBV9 | once
CASSEAGDPREKLFF | TGTGCCAGCAGTGAAGCAGGGGATCCAAGAGAAAAACTGTTTTTT | . | TRBJ1-4 | TRBV2 | .
CASSLDRGGNSPLHF | TGTGCCAGCAGCTTGGACAGGGGCGGCAATTCACCCCTCCACTTT | TRBD1 | TRBJ1-6 | TRBV11-2 | .
CASRQTRQGYGYTF | TGTGCCAGCAGACAAACGCGGCAGGGCTATGGCTACACCTTC | . | TRBJ1-2 | TRBV27 | .
CATSPRIRDREEEYF | TGTGCCACCTCTCCGAGGATTAGGGACAGGGAGGAGGAATACTTC | TRBD1 | TRBJ2-7 | TRBV24-1 | .
CAISGEQGGNQPQHF | TGTGCCATCAGTGGAGAACAGGGTGGCAATCAGCCCCAGCATTTT | . | TRBJ1-5 | TRBV10-3 | .
CASSIHSLTEAFF | TGTGCCAGTAGTATACACTCCCTCACTGAAGCTTTCTTT | . | TRBJ1-1 | TRBV19 | few
CASSFRGAHGYTF | TGTGCCAGCAGCTTCAGGGGCGCTCATGGCTACACCTTC | . | TRBJ1-2 | TRBV5-4 | .
CASRTGSLSEAFF | TGTGCCAGCCGGACAGGAAGCCTTTCTGAAGCTTTCTTT | TRBD1 | TRBJ1-1 | TRBV27 | few
CASSIDLVTGRTGELFF | TGTGCCAGTAGTATAGATCTTGTTACGGGTAGAACCGGGGAGCTGTTTTTT | . | TRBJ2-2 | TRBV19 | .
CASSLERSSYNSPLHF | TGTGCCAGCAGCTTAGAACGGAGCTCCTATAATTCACCCCTCCACTTT | . | TRBJ1-6 | TRBV7-9 | .
CASSFRGVSNEQFF | TGTGCCAGCAGTTTCCGGGGAGTAAGCAATGAGCAGTTCTTC | . | TRBJ2-1 | TRBV28 | .
CASSQQFSTYEQYF | TGTGCCAGCAGCCAACAGTTCTCAACCTACGAGCAGTACTTC | . | TRBJ2-7 | TRBV3-1/TRBV3-2 | .
CASSQAQGPSDTQYF | TGCGCCAGCAGCCAAGCCCAGGGTCCGTCGGATACGCAGTATTTT | . | TRBJ2-3 | TRBV4-1 | .
CASSVLYSGGNQPQHF | TGTGCCAGTAGTGTTCTATACTCGGGGGGAAATCAGCCCCAGCATTTT | . | TRBJ1-5 | TRBV19 | .
CAISEGGGADHNSPLHF | TGTGCCATCAGTGAGGGTGGAGGGGCAGACCATAATTCACCCCTCCACTTT | . | TRBJ1-6 | TRBV10-3 | .
CASSIAPRDTQYF | TGTGCCAGTAGTATAGCGCCCAGAGATACGCAGTATTTT | . | TRBJ2-3 | TRBV19 | .
CATSDAPHSTGSGANVLTF | TGTGCCACCAGTGATGCACCTCACTCTACAGGCTCTGGGGCCAACGTCCTGACTTTC | . | TRBJ2-6 | TRBV24-1 | .
CASSEQPVPEAFF | TGTGCCAGCAGTGAACAACCGGTTCCTGAAGCTTTCTTT | . | TRBJ1-1 | TRBV6-1 | .
CASSQGQGAPNTEAFF | TGCGCCAGCAGCCAAGGACAGGGGGCTCCGAACACTGAAGCTTTCTTT | TRBD1 | TRBJ1-1 | TRBV4-1 | .
CASSTQGLPQHF | TGTGCCAGCAGCACCCAGGGCCTCCCCCAGCATTTT | . | TRBJ1-5 | TRBV7-2 | .
CASSLRGVSNQPQHF | TGTGCCAGCAGCCTCAGGGGGGTGAGCAATCAGCCCCAGCATTTT | TRBD1 | TRBJ1-5 | TRBV6-5 | .
CASNPPDRNTGELFF | TGTGCCAGCAATCCCCCGGACAGGAACACCGGGGAGCTGTTTTTT | . | TRBJ2-2 | TRBV28 | .
CASQGQLNTEAFF | TGTGCCAGCCAGGGACAGCTTAACACTGAAGCTTTCTTT | TRBD1 | TRBJ1-1 | TRBV27 | once
CASSRINSPLHF | TGTGCCAGCAGCAGAATTAATTCACCCCTCCACTTT | . | TRBJ1-6 | TRBV25-1 | few
CATSDPHRGNNEQFF | TGTGCCACCAGTGATCCCCACAGGGGAAACAATGAGCAGTTCTTC | TRBD1 | TRBJ2-1 | TRBV24-1 | few
CASRVTGIGTEAFF | TGTGCCAGCAGAGTTACAGGGATCGGGACTGAAGCTTTCTTT | . | TRBJ1-1 | TRBV27 | once
CASRDPGGTEAFF | TGTGCCAGCAGGGATCCGGGAGGCACTGAAGCTTTCTTT | . | TRBJ1-1 | TRBV7-9 | .
CASSELEGGFNYGYTF | TGTGCCAGCAGTGAATTGGAAGGGGGTTTTAACTATGGCTACACCTTC | . | TRBJ1-2 | TRBV6-1 | .
CASRPIAGAETQYF | TGTGCCAGCAGACCAATTGCAGGGGCAGAGACCCAGTACTTC | . | TRBJ2-5 | TRBV7-9 | .
CATSDNLFPGYTF | TGTGCCACCAGTGATAACCTATTCCCTGGCTACACCTTC | . | TRBJ1-2 | TRBV24-1 | .
CASSAFGQGGTGYTF | TGTGCCAGCTCAGCCTTCGGACAGGGAGGGACTGGCTACACCTTC | TRBD1 | TRBJ1-2 | TRBV28 | .
CASSLGAGATEAFF | TGTGCCAGCAGCTTAGGCGCAGGGGCCACTGAAGCTTTCTTT | . | TRBJ1-1 | TRBV7-9 | few
CASSYSRDYGYTF | TGTGCGAGCAGTTACTCCAGGGATTATGGCTACACCTTC | . | TRBJ1-2 | TRBV6-5 | .
CASSPRTDQETQYF | TGTGCCAGCTCACCTCGGACAGACCAAGAGACCCAGTACTTC | . | TRBJ2-5 | TRBV18 | .
CASSYTDKLNTEAFF | TGTGCCAGCAGTTACACAGACAAGCTGAACACTGAAGCTTTCTTT | . | TRBJ1-1 | TRBV6-5 | .
CATSRDRGFTGELFF | TGTGCCACCAGCAGAGATAGAGGGTTCACCGGGGAGCTGTTTTTT | . | TRBJ2-2 | TRBV15 | .
CASSLVGINEKLFF | TGTGCCAGCAGTTTGGTGGGCATAAATGAAAAACTGTTTTTT | . | TRBJ1-4 | TRBV28 | .
CASSLGQGAIGNEAFF | TGTGCCAGCAGCTTAGGTCAGGGGGCTATCGGAAATGAAGCTTTCTTT | TRBD1 | TRBJ1-1 | TRBV11-2 | .
CAISAQTGARYEQYF | TGTGCCATCAGCGCTCAGACAGGAGCCCGCTACGAGCAGTACTTC | . | TRBJ2-7 | TRBV10-3 | once
CASSGVNYGYTF | TGTGCCAGCTCCGGGGTTAACTATGGCTACACCTTC | . | TRBJ1-2 | TRBV6-5 | .
CASSLPSTAGYTF | TGTGCCAGCAGCCTTCCTTCGACAGCCGGCTACACCTTC | . | TRBJ1-2 | TRBV6-5 | .
CAWSPQTSGGPLSYNEQFF | TGTGCCTGGAGTCCTCAGACTAGCGGGGGGCCTCTCTCCTACAATGAGCAGTTCTTC | TRBD2 | TRBJ2-1 | TRBV30 | .
CAISESGDGYTF | TGTGCCATCAGTGAGTCGGGAGATGGCTACACCTTC | . | TRBJ1-2 | TRBV10-3 | .
CASSGTGLGETQYF | TGTGCCAGCAGCGGGACAGGTCTGGGGGAGACCCAGTACTTC | TRBD1 | TRBJ2-5 | TRBV9 | .
CASSYAGAADTQYF | TGTGCCAGCAGTTACGCGGGTGCAGCAGATACGCAGTATTTT | . | TRBJ2-3 | TRBV6-2/TRBV6-3 | .
CATSRNRDRVTQPQHF | TGTGCCACCAGCAGAAACAGGGATCGTGTGACGCAGCCCCAGCATTTT | . | TRBJ1-5 | TRBV15 | .
CASSVGPGNEQFF | TGTGCCAGCAGTGTAGGCCCCGGGAATGAGCAGTTCTTC | . | TRBJ2-1 | TRBV2 | .
CASSRLAGGAYNYGYTF | TGTGCCAGTAGTAGGTTGGCAGGGGGCGCGTATAACTATGGCTACACCTTC | TRBD1 | TRBJ1-2 | TRBV19 | .
CASSPSTGFYNEQFF | TGTGCCAGCTCACCTTCGACTGGATTCTACAATGAGCAGTTCTTC | . | TRBJ2-1 | TRBV18 | .
CASSTDYGYTF | TGCGCCAGCAGTACAGATTATGGCTACACCTTC | . | TRBJ1-2 | TRBV5-1 | .